This T cell receptor (beta chain) comes out of a study of blood T cell repertoires in COVID-19. At the level of the study: The United States, Italy and Spain provided the acute and convalescent COVID-19 samples.

The trim removed 4 bases at V and 0 bases at J, leaving 5 bases unmatched. CDR1 is SGHRS, CDR2 YFSETQ, per germline. This CDR3 comprises 16 residues. Original processing notes: Reference gene primer amplification in the assay estimated nucleated cell counts. Sequencing was performed with immunoSEQ multiplex PCR; in TCRdb, only in-frame clones are kept and a portion is missing. The DNA gave D and trimming, while V, J and clone size come from that table. The table has approximately 210,000 clones, 88% seen once. This chain uses TRBV5-1 with TRBJ2-7; TRBD2 agrees at 12 bases. The TCR comes from a man aged 18-30 years with active or convalescent COVID-19. Material: peripheral blood. The CDR3 is CASSHGTSGRSYEQYF. For the CDR3, the DNA is TGCGCCAGCAGCCACGGGACTAGCGGGCGCTCCTACGAGCAGTACTTC.